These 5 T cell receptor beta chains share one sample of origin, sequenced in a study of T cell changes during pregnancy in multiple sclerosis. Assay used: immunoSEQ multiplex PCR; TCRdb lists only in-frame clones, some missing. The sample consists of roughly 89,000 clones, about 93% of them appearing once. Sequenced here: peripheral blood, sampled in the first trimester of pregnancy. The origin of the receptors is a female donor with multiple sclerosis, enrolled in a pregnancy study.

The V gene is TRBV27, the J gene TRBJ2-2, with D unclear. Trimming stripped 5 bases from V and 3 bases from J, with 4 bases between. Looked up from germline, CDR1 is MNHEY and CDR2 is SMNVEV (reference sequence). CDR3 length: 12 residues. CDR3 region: CASSPYTGELFF. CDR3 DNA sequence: TGTGCCAGCAGTCCATACACCGGGGAGCTGTTTTTT.

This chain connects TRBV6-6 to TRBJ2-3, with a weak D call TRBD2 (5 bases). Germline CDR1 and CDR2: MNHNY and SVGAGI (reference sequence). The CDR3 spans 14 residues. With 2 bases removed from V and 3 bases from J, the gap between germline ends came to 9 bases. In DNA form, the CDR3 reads TGTGCCAGCAGTTACAGGCCGGGGACAGATACGCAGTATTTT. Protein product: CASSYRPGTDTQYF.

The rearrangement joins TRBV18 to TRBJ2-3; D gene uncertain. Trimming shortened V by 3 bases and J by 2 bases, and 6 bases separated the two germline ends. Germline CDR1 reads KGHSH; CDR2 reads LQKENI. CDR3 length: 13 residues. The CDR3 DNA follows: TGTGCCAGCTCACCGTTCCTCACAGATACGCAGTATTTT. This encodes CASSPFLTDTQYF.

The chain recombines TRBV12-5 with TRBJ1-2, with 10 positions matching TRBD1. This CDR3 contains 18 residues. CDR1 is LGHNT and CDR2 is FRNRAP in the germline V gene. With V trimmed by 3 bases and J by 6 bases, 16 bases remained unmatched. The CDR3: CASGFSPGGTGEKDGYTF. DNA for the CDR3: TGTGCTAGTGGTTTCTCTCCCGGCGGGACAGGGGAGAAGGATGGCTACACCTTC.

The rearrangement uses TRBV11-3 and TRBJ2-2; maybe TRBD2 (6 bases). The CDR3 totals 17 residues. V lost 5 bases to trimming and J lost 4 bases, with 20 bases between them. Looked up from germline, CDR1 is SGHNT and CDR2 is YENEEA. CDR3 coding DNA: TGTGCCAGCAGCCCGGTGTGGAGGGCGGCGGGCACCGGGGAGCTGTTTTTT. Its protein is CASSPVWRAAGTGELFF.